These 8 T cell receptor beta chains share one sample of origin, sequenced in a study of blood T cell repertoires in COVID-19. Repertoires were generated with immunoSEQ multiplex PCR, while TCRdb's copy carries only in-frame clones and drops some. The sample carries approximately 230,000 clones, around 90% recorded once. Material for sequencing was PBMCs or T cells enriched from blood (not recorded which). These receptors were taken from a woman aged 25 to 45 with acute COVID-19.

The chain's CDR3 is CASSSYPGGMNTEAFF. In DNA, the CDR3 is TGTGCCAGCAGTTCCTACCCCGGCGGCATGAACACTGAAGCTTTCTTT. The J gene is TRBJ1-1, the V gene TRBV28; the D is unclear. Trimming cost V 4 bases and J 0 bases, with 15 bases left between them. Germline V CDR1 and CDR2: MDHEN, SYDVKM. The CDR3 has 16 amino acids.

The rearrangement uses TRBV12-3 or TRBV12-4 and TRBJ2-4; TRBD2 is a possible D gene (5 bases). V was shortened by 4 bases and J by 7 bases, with 11 bases between the two germline ends. The CDR3 has 13 amino acids. DNA for the CDR3: TGTGCCAGCAGTTATACTTCGGGGAACATTCAGTACTTC. As protein: CASSYTSGNIQYF.

The V and J genes are TRBV6-4 and TRBJ1-3; D possibly corresponds to TRBD1 (5 bases). CDR1 MRHNA and CDR2 SNTAGT come from the germline V gene. The CDR3 totals 14 residues. V shed 5 bases and J shed 2 bases, with 10 bases lying between them. As DNA, the CDR3 is TGTGCCAGCAGTCCCGGGGGAGCTGGAAACACCATATATTTT. It translates to CASSPGGAGNTIYF.

The gene calls are TRBV28 and TRBJ1-2, with D perhaps TRBD1 (6 bases). The V gene's germline CDR1 is MDHEN and CDR2 SYDVKM. The CDR3 is 14 amino acids. The V end was cut by 7 bases, the J end by 8 bases, with 20 bases between. In nucleotides, the CDR3 is TGTGCCAGCACCGGGGGGACATCTATTCGGGGCTACACCTTC. It encodes CASTGGTSIRGYTF.

This rearrangement joins TRBV11-1 to TRBJ2-7; the D gene is possibly TRBD1 (6 bases). V was pared by 5 bases and J by 1 base, with 18 bases between. This CDR3 has 16 residues. Germline loops: CDR1 SGHAT, CDR2 FQDESV (reference sequence). Here the CDR3 reads CASSRWPTGRSYEQYF. The CDR3 coding sequence is TGTGCCAGCAGCCGCTGGCCTACAGGGAGATCCTACGAGCAGTACTTC.

The V and J genes are TRBV4-3 and TRBJ2-7; 14 nucleotides align to TRBD2. Looked up from germline, CDR1 is LGHNA and CDR2 is YSLEER. The trim removed 8 bases at V and 5 bases at J, leaving 2 bases unmatched. The CDR3 covers 13 residues. Here the CDR3 reads CASGTSGSDEQYF. In DNA form, the CDR3 reads TGCGCCAGCGGGACTAGCGGGAGCGACGAGCAGTACTTC.

This clone appeared once. V usage is TRBV9 and J usage is TRBJ2-2, with 13 bases lining up with TRBD2. The CDR3 is 16 residues long. V trimming: 3 bases; J trimming: 4 bases; junction bases outside the gene matches: 3. Germline lookup yields CDR1 SGDLS and CDR2 YYNGEE. In nucleotides, the CDR3 is TGTGCCAGCAGCGGAACTAGCGGGGGGGCCACCGGGGAGCTGTTTTTT. Translation: CASSGTSGGATGELFF.

J is TRBJ1-5 and V is TRBV6-7; D might be TRBD1 (5 bases). TRBV6-7 is identified as an open reading frame with a role that is uncertain. Trimming shortened V by 10 bases and J by 6 bases, and 13 bases separated the two germline ends. CDR3 length: 12 residues. CDR3 region: CANPGFRQPQHF. Written as DNA, the CDR3 is TGTGCCAACCCAGGGTTTCGTCAGCCCCAGCATTTT.